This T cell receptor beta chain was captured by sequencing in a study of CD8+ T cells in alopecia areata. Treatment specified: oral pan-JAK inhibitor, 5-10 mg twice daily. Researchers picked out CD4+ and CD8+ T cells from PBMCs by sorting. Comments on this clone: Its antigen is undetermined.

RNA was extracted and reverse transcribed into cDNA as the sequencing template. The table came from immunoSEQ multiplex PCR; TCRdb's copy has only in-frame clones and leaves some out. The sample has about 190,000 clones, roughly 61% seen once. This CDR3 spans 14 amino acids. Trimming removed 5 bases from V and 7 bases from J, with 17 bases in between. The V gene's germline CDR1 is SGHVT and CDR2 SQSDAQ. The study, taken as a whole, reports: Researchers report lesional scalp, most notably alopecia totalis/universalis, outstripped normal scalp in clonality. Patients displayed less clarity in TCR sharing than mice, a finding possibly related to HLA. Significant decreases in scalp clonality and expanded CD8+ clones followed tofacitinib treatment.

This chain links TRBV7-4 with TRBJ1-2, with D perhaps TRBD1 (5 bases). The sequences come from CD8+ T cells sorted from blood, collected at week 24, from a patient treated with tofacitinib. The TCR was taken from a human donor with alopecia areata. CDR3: CASSVGARYGGYTF. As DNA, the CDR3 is TGTGCCAGCAGCGTCGGGGCGAGGTACGGTGGCTACACCTTC.